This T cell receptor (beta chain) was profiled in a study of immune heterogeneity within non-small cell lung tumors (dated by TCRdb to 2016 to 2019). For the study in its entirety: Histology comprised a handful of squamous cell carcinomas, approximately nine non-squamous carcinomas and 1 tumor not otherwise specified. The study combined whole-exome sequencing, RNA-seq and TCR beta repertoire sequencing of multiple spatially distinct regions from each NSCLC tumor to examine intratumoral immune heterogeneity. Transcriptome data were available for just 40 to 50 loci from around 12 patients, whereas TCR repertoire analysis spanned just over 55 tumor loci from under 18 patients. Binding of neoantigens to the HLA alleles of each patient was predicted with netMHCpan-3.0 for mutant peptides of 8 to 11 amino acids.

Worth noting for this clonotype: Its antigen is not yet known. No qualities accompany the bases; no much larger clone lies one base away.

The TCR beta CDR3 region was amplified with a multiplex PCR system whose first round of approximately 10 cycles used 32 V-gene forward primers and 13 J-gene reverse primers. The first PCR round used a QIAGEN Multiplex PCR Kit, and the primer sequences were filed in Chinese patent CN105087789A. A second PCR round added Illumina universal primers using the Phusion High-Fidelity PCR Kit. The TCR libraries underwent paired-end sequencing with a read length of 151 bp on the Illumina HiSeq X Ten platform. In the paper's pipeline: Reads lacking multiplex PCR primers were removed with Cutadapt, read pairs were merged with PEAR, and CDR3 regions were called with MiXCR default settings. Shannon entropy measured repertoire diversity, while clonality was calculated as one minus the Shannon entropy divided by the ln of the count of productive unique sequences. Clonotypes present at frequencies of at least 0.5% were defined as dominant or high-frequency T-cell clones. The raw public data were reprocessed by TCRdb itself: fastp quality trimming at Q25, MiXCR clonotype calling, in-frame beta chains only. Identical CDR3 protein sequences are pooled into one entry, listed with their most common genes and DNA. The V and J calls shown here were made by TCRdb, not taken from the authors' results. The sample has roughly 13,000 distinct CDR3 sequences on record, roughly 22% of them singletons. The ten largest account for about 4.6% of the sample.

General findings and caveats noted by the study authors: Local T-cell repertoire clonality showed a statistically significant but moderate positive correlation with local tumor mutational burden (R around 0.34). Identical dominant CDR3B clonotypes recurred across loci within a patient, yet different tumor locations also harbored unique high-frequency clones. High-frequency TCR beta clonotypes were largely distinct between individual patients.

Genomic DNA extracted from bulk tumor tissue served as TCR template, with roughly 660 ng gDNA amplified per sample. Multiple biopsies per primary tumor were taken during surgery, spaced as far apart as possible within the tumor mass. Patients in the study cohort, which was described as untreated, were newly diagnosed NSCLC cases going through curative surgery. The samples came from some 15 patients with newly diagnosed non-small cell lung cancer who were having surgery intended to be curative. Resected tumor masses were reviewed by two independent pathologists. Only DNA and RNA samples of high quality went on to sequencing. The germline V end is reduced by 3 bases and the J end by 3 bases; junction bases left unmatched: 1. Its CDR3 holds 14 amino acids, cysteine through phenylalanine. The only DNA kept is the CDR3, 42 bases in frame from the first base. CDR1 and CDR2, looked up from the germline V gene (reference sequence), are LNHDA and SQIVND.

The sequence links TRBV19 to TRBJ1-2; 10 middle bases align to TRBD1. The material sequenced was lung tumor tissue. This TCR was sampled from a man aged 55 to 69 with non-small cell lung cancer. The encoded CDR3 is CASSMGTGDYGYTF. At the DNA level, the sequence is TGTGCCAGTAGTATGGGGACAGGGGACTATGGCTACACCTTC.